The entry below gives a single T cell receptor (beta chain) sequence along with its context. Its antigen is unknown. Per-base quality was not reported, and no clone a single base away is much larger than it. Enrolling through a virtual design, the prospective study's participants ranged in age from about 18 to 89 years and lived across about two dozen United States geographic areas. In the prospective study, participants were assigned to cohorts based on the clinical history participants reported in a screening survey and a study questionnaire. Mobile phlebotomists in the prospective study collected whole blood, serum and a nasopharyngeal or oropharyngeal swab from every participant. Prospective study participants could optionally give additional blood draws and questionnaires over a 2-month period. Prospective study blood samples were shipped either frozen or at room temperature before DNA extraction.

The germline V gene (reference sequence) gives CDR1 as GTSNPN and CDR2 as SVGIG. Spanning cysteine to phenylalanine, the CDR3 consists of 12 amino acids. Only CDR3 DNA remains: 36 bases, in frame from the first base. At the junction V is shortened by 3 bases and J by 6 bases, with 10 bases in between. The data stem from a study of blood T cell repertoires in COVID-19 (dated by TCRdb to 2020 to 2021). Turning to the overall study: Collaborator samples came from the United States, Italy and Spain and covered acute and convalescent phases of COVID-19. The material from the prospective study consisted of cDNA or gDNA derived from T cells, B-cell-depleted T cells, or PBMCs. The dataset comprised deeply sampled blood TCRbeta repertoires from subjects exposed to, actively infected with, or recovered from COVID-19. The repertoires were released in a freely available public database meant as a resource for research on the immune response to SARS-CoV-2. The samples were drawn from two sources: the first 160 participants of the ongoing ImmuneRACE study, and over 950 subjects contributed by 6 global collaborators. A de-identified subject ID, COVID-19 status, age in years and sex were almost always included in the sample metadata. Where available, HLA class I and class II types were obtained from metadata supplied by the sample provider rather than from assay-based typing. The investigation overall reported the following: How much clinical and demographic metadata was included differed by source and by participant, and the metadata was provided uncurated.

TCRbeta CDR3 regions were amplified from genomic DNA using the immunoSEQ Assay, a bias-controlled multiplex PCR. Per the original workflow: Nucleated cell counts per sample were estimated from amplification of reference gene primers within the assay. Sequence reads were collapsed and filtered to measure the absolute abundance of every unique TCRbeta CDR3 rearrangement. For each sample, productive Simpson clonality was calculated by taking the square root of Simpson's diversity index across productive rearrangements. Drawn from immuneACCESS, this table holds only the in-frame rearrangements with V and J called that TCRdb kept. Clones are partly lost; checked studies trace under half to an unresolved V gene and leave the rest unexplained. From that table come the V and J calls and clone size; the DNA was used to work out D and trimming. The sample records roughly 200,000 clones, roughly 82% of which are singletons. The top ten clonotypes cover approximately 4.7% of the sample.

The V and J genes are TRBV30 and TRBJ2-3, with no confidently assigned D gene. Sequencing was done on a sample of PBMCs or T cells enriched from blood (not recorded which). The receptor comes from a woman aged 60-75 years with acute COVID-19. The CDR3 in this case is CAWSESGDTQYF. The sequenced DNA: TGTGCCTGGAGCGAGTCCGGGGATACGCAGTATTTT.